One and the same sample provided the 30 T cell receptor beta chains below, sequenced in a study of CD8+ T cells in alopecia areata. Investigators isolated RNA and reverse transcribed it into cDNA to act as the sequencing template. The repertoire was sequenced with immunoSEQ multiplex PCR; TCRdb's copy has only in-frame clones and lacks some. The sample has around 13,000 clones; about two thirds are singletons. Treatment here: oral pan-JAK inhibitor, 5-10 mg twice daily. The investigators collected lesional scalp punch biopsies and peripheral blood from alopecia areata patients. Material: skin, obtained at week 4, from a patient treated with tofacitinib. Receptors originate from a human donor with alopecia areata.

CDR3 residues: CASSEVGVGTDTQYF. As DNA, the CDR3 is TGTGCCAGCAGTGAAGTTGGGGTTGGCACAGATACGCAGTATTTT. The chain links TRBV2 to TRBJ2-3; D ambiguous. The CDR3 extends over 15 amino acids. Trimming took 1 base from V and 1 from J, leaving 9 bases between them. Germline V gene lookup returns CDR1 SNHLY and CDR2 FYNNEI.

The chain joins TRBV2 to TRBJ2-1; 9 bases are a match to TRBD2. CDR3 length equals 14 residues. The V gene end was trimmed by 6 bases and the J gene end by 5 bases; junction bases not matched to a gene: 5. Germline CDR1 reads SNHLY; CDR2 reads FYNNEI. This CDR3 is CASRSGGINNEQFF. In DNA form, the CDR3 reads TGTGCCAGCAGGAGCGGGGGGATCAACAATGAGCAGTTCTTC.

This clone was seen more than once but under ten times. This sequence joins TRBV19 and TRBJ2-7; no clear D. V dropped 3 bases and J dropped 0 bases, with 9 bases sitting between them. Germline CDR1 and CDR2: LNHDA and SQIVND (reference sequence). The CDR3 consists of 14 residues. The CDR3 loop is CASSMAVSSYEQYF. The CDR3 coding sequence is TGTGCCAGTAGTATGGCGGTTTCCTCCTACGAGCAGTACTTC.

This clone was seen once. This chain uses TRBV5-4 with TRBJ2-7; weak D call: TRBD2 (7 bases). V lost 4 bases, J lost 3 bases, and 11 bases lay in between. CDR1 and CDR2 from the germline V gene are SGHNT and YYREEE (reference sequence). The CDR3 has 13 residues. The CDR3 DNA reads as TGTGCCAGCAGCACCGGGGGGCTCTACGAGCAGTACTTC. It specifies CASSTGGLYEQYF.

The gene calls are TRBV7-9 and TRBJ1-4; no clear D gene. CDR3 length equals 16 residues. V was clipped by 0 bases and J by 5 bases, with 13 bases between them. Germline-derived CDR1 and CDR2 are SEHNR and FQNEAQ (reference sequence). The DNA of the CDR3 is TGTGCCAGCAGCTTAGCGGTCATGGCAGAGAATGAAAAACTGTTTTTT. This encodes CASSLAVMAENEKLFF.

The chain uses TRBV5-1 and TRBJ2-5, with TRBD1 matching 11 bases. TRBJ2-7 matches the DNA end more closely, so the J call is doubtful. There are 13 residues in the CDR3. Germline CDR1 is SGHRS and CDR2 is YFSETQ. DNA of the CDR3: TGCGCCAGCAGAGGACAGGGGGCTAGCGAGCAGTACTTC. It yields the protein CASRGQGASEQYF.

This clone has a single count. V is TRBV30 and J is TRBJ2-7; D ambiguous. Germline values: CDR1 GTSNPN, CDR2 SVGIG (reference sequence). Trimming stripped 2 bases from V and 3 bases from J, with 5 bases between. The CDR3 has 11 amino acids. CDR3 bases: TGTGCCTGGAGTTCCAACTACGAGCAGTACTTC. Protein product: CAWSSNYEQYF.

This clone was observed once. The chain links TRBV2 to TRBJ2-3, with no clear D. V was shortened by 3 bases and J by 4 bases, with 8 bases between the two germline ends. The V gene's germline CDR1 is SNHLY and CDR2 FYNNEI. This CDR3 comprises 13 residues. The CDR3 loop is CASSEQQSDTQYF. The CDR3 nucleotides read TGTGCCAGCAGTGAGCAGCAGTCAGATACGCAGTATTTT.

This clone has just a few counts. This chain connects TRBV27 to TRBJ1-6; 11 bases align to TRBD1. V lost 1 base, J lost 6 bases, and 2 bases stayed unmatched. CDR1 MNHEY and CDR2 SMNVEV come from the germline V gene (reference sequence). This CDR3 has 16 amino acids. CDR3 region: CASSLWGTGGNSPLHF. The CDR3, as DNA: TGTGCCAGCAGTTTATGGGGGACAGGGGGTAATTCACCCCTCCACTTT.

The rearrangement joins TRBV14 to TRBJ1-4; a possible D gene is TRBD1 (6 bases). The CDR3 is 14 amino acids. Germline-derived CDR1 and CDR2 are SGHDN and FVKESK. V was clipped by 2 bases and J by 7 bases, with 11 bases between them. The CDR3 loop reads CASSQTGRVEKLFF. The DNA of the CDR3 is TGTGCCAGCAGCCAAACAGGGAGAGTTGAAAAACTGTTTTTT.

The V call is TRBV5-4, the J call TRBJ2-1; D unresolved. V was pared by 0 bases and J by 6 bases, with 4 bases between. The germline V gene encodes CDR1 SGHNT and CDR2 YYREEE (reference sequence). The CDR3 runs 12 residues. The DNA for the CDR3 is TGTGCCAGCAGCTTGGGTGGCAATGAGCAGTTCTTC. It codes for CASSLGGNEQFF.

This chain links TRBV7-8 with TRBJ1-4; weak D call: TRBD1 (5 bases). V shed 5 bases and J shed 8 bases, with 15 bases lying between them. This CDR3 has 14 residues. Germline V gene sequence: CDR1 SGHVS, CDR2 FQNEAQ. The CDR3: CASSPRQRGEKLFF. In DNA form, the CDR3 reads TGTGCCAGCAGCCCACGACAGCGGGGGGAAAAACTGTTTTTT.

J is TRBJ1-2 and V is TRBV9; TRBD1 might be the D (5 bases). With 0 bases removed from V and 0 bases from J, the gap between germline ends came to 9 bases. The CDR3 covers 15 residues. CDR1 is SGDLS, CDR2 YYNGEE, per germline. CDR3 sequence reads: CASSVDQGANYGYTF. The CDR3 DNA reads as TGTGCCAGCAGCGTAGATCAGGGAGCTAACTATGGCTACACCTTC.

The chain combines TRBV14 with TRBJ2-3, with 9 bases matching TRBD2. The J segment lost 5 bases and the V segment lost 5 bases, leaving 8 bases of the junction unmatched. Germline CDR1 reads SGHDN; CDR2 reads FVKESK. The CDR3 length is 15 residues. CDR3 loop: CASSTLGAGGDTQYF. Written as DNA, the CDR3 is TGTGCCAGCAGCACCCTGGGAGCGGGGGGAGATACGCAGTATTTT.

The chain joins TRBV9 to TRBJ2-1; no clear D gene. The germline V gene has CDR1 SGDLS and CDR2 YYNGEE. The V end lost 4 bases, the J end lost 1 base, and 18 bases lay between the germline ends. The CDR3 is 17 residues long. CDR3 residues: CASSHHRAASSYNEQFF. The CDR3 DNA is TGTGCCAGCAGCCACCATCGAGCAGCCTCTTCCTACAATGAGCAGTTCTTC.

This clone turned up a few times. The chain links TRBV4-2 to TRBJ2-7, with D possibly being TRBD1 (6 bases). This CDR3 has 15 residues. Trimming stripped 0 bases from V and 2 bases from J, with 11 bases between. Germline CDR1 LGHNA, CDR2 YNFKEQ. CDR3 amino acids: CASSQDMNRAYEQYF. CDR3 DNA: TGTGCCAGCAGCCAAGATATGAACAGGGCCTACGAGCAGTACTTC.

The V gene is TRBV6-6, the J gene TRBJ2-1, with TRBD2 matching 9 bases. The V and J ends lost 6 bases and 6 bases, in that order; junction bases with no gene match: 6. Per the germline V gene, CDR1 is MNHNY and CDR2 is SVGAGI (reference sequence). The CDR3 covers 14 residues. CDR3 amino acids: CASRAGGEFNEQFF. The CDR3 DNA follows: TGTGCCAGCAGGGCGGGGGGGGAGTTCAATGAGCAGTTCTTC.

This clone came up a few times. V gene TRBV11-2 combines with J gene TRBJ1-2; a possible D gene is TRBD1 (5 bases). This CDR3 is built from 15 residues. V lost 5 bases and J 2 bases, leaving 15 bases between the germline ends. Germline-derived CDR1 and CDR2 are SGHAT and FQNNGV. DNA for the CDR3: TGTGCCAGCAGCCTAACCAGGGTTGGCAACTATGGCTACACCTTC. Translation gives CASSLTRVGNYGYTF.

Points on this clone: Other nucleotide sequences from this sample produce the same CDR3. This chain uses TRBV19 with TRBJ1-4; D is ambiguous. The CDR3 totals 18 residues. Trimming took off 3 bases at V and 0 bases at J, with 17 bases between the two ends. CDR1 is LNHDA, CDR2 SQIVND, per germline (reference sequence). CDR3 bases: TGTGCCAGTAGTATTTCGAGGCAGCGGTTCTCAACTAATGAAAAACTGTTTTTT. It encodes CASSISRQRFSTNEKLFF.

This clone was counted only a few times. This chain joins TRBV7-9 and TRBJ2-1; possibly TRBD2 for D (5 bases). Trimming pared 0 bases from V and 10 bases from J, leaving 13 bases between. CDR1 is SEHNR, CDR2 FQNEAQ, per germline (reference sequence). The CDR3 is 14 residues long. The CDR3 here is CASSLAVPTKEQFF. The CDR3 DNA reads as TGTGCCAGCAGCTTAGCGGTGCCGACTAAGGAGCAGTTCTTC.

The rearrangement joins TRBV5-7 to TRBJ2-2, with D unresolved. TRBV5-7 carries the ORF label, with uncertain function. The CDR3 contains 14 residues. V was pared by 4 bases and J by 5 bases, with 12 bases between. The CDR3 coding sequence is TGTGCCAGCAGCCCCAGCCCTCTTACCGGGGAGCTGTTTTTT. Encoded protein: CASSPSPLTGELFF.

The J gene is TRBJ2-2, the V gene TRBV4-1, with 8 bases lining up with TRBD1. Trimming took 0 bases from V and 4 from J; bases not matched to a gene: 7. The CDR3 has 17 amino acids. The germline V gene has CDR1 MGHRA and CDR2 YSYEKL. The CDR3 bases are TGCGCCAGCAGCCAAGACCCAGGGGGCCATATCACCGGGGAGCTGTTTTTT. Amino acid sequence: CASSQDPGGHITGELFF.

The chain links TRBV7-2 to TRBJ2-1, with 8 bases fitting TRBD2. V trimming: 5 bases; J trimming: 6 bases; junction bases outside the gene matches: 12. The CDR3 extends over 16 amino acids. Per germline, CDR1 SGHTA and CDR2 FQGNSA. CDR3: CASSPQGLAGSNEQFF. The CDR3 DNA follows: TGTGCCAGCAGCCCCCAAGGGCTAGCGGGTTCCAATGAGCAGTTCTTC.

The CDR3 spells CSVSWGGPTEAFF. For the CDR3, the DNA is TGCAGCGTCTCGTGGGGGGGCCCCACTGAAGCTTTCTTT. V is TRBV29-1 and J is TRBJ1-1, with D possibly matching TRBD1 (6 bases). CDR3 length: 13 amino acids. V lost 6 bases, J lost 4 bases, and 15 bases lay in between. Germline assignment: CDR1 SQVTM and CDR2 ANQGSEA.

CDR3 in amino acids: CASARGLAGRANEQFF. The CDR3 nucleotides read TGTGCCAGCGCCAGGGGACTAGCGGGGAGGGCCAATGAGCAGTTCTTC. The chain joins TRBV27 to TRBJ2-1; the match to TRBD2 covers 13 bases. The V gene's germline CDR1 is MNHEY and CDR2 SMNVEV (reference sequence). This CDR3 is built from 16 residues. With V trimmed by 8 bases and J by 6 bases, 10 bases remained unmatched.

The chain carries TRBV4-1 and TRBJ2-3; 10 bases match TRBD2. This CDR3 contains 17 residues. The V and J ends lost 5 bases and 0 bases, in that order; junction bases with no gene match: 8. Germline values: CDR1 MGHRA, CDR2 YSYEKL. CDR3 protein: CASSSRTSGSSTDTQYF. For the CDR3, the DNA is TGCGCCAGCAGCTCTCGGACTAGCGGCTCTAGCACAGATACGCAGTATTTT.

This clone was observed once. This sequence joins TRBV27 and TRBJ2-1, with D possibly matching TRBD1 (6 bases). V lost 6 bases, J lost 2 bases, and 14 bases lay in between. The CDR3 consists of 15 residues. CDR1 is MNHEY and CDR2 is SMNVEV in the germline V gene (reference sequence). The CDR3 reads CASSPGGQTYNEQFF. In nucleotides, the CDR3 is TGTGCCAGCAGCCCAGGCGGACAGACCTACAATGAGCAGTTCTTC.

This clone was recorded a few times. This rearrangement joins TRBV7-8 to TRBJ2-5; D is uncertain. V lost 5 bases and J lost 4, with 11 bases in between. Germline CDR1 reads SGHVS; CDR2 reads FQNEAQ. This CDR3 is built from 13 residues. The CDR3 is CASSPPSSETQYF. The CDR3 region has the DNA TGTGCCAGCAGCCCCCCTAGTTCAGAGACCCAGTACTTC. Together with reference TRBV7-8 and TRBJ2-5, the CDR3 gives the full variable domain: GAGVSQSPRYKVAKRGQDVALRCDPISGHVSLFWYQQALGQGPEFLTYFQNEAQLDKSGLPSDRFFAERPEGSVSTLKIQRTQQEDSAVYLCASSPPSSETQYFGPGTRLLVL.

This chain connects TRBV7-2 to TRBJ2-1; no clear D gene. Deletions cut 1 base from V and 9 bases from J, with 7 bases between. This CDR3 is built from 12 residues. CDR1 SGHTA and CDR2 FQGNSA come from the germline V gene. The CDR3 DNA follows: TGTGCCAGCAGCTTAGATGACGGTGAGCAGTTCTTC. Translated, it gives CASSLDDGEQFF.

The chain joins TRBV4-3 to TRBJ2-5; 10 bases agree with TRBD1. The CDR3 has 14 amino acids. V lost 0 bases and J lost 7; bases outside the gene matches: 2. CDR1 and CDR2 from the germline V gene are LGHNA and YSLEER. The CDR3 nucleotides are TGCGCCAGCAGCCAAGAAGGACAGGGGGGGACCCAGTACTTC. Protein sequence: CASSQEGQGGTQYF.